This record covers a single T cell receptor beta chain. Its cognate antigen is unknown. CDR1 and CDR2 (germline): SGHNT, YYREEE (reference sequence). The ends lost 0 bases at V and 2 bases at J; junction bases unmatched: 11. The CDR3 covers 20 residues. This sample is part of a study of T cell responses to AZD1222 COVID-19 vaccine. Method: immunoSEQ multiplex PCR; TCRdb's copy keeps in-frame clones and lacks some. The data contain some 140,000 clones, more than 85% of them seen just once; the ten biggest clones take up roughly 3.1%. Study conclusions and caveats: Just a handful of people given AZD1222 tested seropositive at baseline.

The input for sequencing was peripheral blood, taken on day 0 of AZD1222 vaccination. This TCR derives from an adult in good health. The genes are TRBV5-4 and TRBJ2-6; TRBD1 aligns across 10 bases. CDR3 coding DNA: TGTGCCAGCAGCTTGGTGGGGTGGGGACAGGGGAGAACTGGGGCCAACGTCCTGACTTTC. Protein sequence: CASSLVGWGQGRTGANVLTF.